This is a list of T cell receptor beta chains from one sample in a study of a mutant IDH1 vaccine in newly diagnosed glioma. Which antigens these TCRs recognize remains unknown. Using immunoSEQ multiplex PCR, the repertoire was profiled, and TCRdb retains in-frame clones only, with some absent. The sample holds roughly 60,000 clones, around four fifths seen once. Sequences were derived from PBMCs, sampled from a glioma patient whose treatment included an IDH1 peptide vaccine. The receptor source for this set is a woman between 50 and 59 years old with glioma. Both conserved end residues are part of each CDR3. D genes are given only for firm matches. Size is stated for part of the rows, as once, few or many counts, or as a class when the clone is expanded.

TRBJ1-5	NA	TRBV6-1	NA	TGTGCCAGCAGCCCGACGCTTGGCGGGGGTCAGCCCCAGCATTTT	CASSPTLGGGQPQHF
TRBJ1-5	NA	TRBV19	NA	TGTGCCAGTTCCCCCGGGACTTTCCCCTATAGCAATCAGCCCCAGCATTTT	CASSPGTFPYSNQPQHF
TRBJ2-5	NA	TRBV21-1	NA	TGTGCCAGCAGCAAAGAAGCACGACAGGGGAATGGGACCCAGTACTTC	CASSKEARQGNGTQYF
TRBJ1-4	NA	TRBV6-5	NA	TGTGCCAGCAGAACAACAACGGGATCCAATGAAAAACTGTTTTTT	CASRTTTGSNEKLFF
TRBJ1-2	once	TRBV10-3	NA	TGTGCCATCAGTGACCCCGGGTCTACCGTCTATGGCTACACCTTC	CAISDPGSTVYGYTF
TRBJ2-7	NA	TRBV7-9	TRBD1	TGTGCCAGCAGCGAGACCCGGGACAGACCATTTTACGAGCAGTACTTC	CASSETRDRPFYEQYF
TRBJ2-7	NA	TRBV9	NA	TGTGCCAGCAGCGCCGCGGCGGGGGCCTTCTACGAGCAGTACTTC	CASSAAAGAFYEQYF
TRBJ2-2	NA	TRBV7-8	TRBD1	TGTGCCAGCAGCCCTCAGGGGGCAGGGGGCGGGGAGCTGTTTTTT	CASSPQGAGGGELFF
TRBJ1-6	NA	TRBV18	TRBD1	TGTGCCAGCTCACTACAGGGGGCAGGGTATAATTCACCCCTCCACTTT	CASSLQGAGYNSPLHF
TRBJ1-6	NA	TRBV19	TRBD1	TGTGCCAGTCGAGACACTCAGGGGGATAATTCACCCCTCCACTTT	CASRDTQGDNSPLHF
TRBJ1-6	NA	TRBV11-1	NA	TGTGCCAGCAGCTTGGGGACTGATGATAATTCACCCCTCCACTTT	CASSLGTDDNSPLHF
TRBJ2-3	NA	TRBV4-3	TRBD2	TGCGCCAGCAGCCAAGATCATTTAACTAGCGGGAGCTCAGATACGCAGTATTTT	CASSQDHLTSGSSDTQYF
TRBJ1-1	NA	TRBV7-2	NA	TGTGCCAGCAGCTTAGCTCGCCAGGGTGGTGCTTTCTTT	CASSLARQGGAFF
TRBJ2-7	NA	TRBV6-1	NA	TGTGCCAGCAGTAATATACAGTCAACCTACGAGCAGTACTTC	CASSNIQSTYEQYF
TRBJ2-3	NA	TRBV2	TRBD1	TGTGCCAGTAAACGACAGGGGAACACAGATACGCAGTATTTT	CASKRQGNTDTQYF
TRBJ1-1	many	TRBV7-8	TRBD1	TGTGCCAGCAGCTCAACAGGGGTGCCGAACACTGAAGCTTTCTTT	CASSSTGVPNTEAFF
TRBJ1-1	NA	TRBV10-3	NA	TGTGCCATCAGTGAAAGGGGGGGCTTGAACACTGAAGCTTTCTTT	CAISERGGLNTEAFF